This T cell receptor beta chain was observed in a study of T-cell memory formation after mild COVID-19. Study-wide findings and caveats: Contracting CD4+ clones lay largely in CM and EM, with CD8+ ones residing in EMRA.

The CDR3 runs 17 residues. CDR1 and CDR2 (germline): SGHAT, FQNNGV. V trimming: 0 bases; J trimming: 4 bases; junction bases outside the gene matches: 7. A single record per CDR3 protein comes from TCRdb applying MiXCR to the 5' RACE reads. This table holds fewer than 400,000 distinct CDR3 sequences, about 17% found once. Remarks on this clonotype: Its antigen is as yet unknown.

This chain connects TRBV11-2 to TRBJ1-4; 8 nucleotides match TRBD1. The sample was PBMCs or a T cell subset sorted from them (not recorded which). The clonotype comes from a young man who had mild COVID-19 (a few samples of this study predate the infection). Cell type and time point are not known. In nucleotides, the CDR3 is TGTGCCAGCAGCTTAGATCCGGGGACAGGTTATAATGAAAAACTGTTTTTT. Translation gives CASSLDPGTGYNEKLFF.